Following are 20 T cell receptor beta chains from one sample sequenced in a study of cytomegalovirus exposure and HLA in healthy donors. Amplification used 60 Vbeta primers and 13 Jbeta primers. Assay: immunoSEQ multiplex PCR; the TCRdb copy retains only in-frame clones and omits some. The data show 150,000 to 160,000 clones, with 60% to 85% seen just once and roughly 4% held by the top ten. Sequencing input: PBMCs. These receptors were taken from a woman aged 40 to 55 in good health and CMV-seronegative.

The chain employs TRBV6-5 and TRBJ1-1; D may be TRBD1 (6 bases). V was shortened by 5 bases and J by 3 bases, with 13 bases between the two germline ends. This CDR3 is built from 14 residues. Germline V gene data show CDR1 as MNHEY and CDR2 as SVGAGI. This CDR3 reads CASSLRGRDTEAFF. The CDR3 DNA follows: TGTGCCAGCAGTCTCAGGGGAAGGGACACTGAAGCTTTCTTT.

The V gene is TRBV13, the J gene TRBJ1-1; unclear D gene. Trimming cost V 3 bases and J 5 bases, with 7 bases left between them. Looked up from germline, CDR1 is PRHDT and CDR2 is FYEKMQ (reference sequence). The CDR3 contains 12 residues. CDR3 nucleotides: TGTGCCAGCAGCTTCCTGAGGACTGAAGCTTTCTTT. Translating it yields CASSFLRTEAFF.

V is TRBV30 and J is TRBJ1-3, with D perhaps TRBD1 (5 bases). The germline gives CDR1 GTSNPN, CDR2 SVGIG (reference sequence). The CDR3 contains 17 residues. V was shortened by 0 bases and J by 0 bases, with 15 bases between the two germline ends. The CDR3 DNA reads TGTGCCTGGAGTGTTCAGGGCTTGGGAGGCTCTGGAAACACCATATATTTT. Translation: CAWSVQGLGGSGNTIYF.

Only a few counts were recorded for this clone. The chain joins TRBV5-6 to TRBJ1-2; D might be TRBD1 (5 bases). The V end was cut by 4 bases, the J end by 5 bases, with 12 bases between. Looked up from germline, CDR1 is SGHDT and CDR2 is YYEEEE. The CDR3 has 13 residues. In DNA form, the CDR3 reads TGTGCCAGCAGCAATCGCGGGGGGTATGGCTACACCTTC. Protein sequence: CASSNRGGYGYTF. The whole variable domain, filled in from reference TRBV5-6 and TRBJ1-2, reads DAGVTQSPTHLIKTRGQQVTLRCSPKSGHDTVSWYQQALGQGPQFIFQYYEEEERQRGNFPDRFSGHQFPNYSSELNVNALLLGDSALYLCASSNRGGYGYTFGSGTRLTVV.

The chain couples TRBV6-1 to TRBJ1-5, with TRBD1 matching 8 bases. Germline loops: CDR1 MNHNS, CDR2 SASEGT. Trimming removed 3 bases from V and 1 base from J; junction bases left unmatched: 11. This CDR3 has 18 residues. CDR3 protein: CASSDRPTGGVSNQPQHF. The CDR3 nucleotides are TGTGCCAGCAGTGATAGACCAACAGGGGGAGTAAGCAATCAGCCCCAGCATTTT.

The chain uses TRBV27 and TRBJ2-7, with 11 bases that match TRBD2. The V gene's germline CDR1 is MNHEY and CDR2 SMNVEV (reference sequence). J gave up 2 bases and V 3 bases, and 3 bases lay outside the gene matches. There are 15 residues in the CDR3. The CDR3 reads CASSFLAGGPYEQYF. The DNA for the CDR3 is TGTGCCAGCAGTTTTTTAGCGGGAGGGCCCTACGAGCAGTACTTC.

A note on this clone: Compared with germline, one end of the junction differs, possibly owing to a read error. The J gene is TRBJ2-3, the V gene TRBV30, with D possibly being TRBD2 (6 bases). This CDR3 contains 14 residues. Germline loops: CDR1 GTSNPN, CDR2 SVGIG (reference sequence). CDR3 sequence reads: CAWSYDGSTDTQYF. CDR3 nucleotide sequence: TGTGCCTGGAGTTATGACGGGAGCACGGATACGCAGTATTTT.

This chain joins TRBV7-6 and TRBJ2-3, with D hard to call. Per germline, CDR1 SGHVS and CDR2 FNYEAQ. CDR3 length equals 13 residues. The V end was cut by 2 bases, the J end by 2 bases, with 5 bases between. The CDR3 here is CASSLHTTDTQYF. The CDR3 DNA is TGTGCCAGCAGCTTACACACCACAGATACGCAGTATTTT. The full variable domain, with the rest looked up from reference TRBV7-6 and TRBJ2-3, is GAGVSQSPRYKVTKRGQDVALRCDPISGHVSLYWYRQALGQGPEFLTYFNYEAQQDKSGLPNDRFSAERPEGSISTLTIQRTEQRDSAMYRCASSLHTTDTQYFGPGTRLTVL.

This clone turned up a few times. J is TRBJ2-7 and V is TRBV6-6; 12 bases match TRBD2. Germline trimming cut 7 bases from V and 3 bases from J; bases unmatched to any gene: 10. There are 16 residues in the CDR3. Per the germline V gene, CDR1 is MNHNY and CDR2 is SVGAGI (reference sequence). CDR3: CASTEGRLAGDYEQYF. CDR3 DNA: TGTGCCAGCACCGAGGGTAGACTAGCGGGAGACTACGAGCAGTACTTC.

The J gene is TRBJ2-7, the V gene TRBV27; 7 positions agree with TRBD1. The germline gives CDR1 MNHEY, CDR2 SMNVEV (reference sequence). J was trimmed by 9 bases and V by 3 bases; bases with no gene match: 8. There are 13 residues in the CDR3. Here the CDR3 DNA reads TGTGCCAGCAGTTTGTCGGGACAGTCGGGGCAGTACTTC. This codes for CASSLSGQSGQYF.

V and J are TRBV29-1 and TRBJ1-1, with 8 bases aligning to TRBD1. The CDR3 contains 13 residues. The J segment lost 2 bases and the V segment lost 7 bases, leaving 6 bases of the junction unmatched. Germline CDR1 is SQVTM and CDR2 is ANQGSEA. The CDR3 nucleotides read TGCAGCGCCGGACAGGGTATCAACACTGAAGCTTTCTTT. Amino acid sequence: CSAGQGINTEAFF.

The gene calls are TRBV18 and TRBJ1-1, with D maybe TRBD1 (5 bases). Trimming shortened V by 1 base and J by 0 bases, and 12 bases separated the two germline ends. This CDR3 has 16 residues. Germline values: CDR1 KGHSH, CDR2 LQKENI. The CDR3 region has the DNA TGTGCCAGCTCACCACGAGACAGATTTATGAACACTGAAGCTTTCTTT. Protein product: CASSPRDRFMNTEAFF.

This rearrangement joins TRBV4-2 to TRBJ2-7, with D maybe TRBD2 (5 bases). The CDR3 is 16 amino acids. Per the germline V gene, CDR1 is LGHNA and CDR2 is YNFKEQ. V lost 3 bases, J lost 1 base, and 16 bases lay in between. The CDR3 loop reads CASSQPLWGASYEQYF. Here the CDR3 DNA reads TGTGCCAGCAGCCAGCCCCTTTGGGGAGCGTCCTACGAGCAGTACTTC.

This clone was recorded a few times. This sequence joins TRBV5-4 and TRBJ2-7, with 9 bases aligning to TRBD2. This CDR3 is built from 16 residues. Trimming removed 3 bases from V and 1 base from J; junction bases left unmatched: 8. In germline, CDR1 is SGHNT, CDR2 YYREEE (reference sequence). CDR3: CASSSLQTSGSYEQYF. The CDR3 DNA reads TGTGCCAGCAGCTCACTCCAGACTAGCGGATCCTACGAGCAGTACTTC.

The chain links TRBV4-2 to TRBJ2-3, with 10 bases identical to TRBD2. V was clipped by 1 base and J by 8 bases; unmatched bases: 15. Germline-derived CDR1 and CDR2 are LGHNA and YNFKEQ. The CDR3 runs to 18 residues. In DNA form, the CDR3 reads TGTGCCAGCAGCCAAGGGAGAGCTAGCGGGAGATTAATCGTTACGCAGTATTTT. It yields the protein CASSQGRASGRLIVTQYF.

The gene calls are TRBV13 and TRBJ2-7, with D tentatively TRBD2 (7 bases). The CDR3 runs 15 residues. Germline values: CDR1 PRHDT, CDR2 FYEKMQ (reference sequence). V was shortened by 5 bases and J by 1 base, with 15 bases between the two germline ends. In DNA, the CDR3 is TGTGCCAGCAGCCAACGGGGGGCAGCGTCCTACGAGCAGTACTTC. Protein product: CASSQRGAASYEQYF.

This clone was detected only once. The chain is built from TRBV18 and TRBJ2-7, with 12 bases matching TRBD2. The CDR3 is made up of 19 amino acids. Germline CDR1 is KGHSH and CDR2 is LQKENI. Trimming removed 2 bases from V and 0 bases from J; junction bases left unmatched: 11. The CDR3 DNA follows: TGTGCCAGCTCACCATTATTGACACGGACTAGCGGGGACTCCTACGAGCAGTACTTC. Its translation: CASSPLLTRTSGDSYEQYF.

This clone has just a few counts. DNA for the CDR3: TGTGCCACCAGCTTTGGGACAGGGAGAGGACTGAACACTGAAGCTTTCTTT. Its translation is CATSFGTGRGLNTEAFF. The chain carries TRBV15 and TRBJ1-1; 9 bases match TRBD1. This CDR3 is 17 amino acids long. Germline V lookup: CDR1 LNHNV, CDR2 YYDKDF (reference sequence). V shed 5 bases, J shed 0 bases, and the junction held 10 bases outside the gene matches. Variable domain in full (rest from reference TRBV15 and TRBJ1-1): DAMVIQNPRYQVTQFGKPVTLSCSQTLNHNVMYWYQQKSSQAPKLLFHYYDKDFNNEADTPDNFQSRRPNTSFCFLDIRSPGLGDTAMYLCATSFGTGRGLNTEAFFGQGTRLTVV.

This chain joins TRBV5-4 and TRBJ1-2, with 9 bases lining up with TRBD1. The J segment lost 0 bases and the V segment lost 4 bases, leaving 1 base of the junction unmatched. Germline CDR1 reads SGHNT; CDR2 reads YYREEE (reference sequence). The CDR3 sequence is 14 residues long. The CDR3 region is CASSGTGTNYGYTF. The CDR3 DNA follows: TGTGCCAGCAGCGGGACAGGGACTAACTATGGCTACACCTTC.

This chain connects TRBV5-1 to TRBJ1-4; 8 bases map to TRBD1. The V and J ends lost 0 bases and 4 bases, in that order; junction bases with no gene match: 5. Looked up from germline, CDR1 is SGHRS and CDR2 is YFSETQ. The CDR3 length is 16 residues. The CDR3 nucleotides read TGCGCCAGCAGCTTGGCAGGGGGCGCAGGTAATGAAAAACTGTTTTTT. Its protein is CASSLAGGAGNEKLFF.